The 9 T cell receptor beta chains reported below all come from one sample, sequenced in a study of blood T cell repertoires in COVID-19. Assay: immunoSEQ multiplex PCR; the TCRdb copy retains only in-frame clones and omits some. The sample carries 200,000 to 250,000 clones, 85% to 95% recorded once. The sample was PBMCs or T cells enriched from blood (not recorded which). The source is a woman aged 18-29 years who had recovered from COVID-19.

A word on this clone: One end of the junction is discordant with germline, which a read error may explain. The chain has TRBV10-3 and TRBJ2-7, with TRBD2 as a possible D gene (6 bases). The CDR3 contains 12 residues. Germline V gives CDR1 ENHRY, CDR2 SYGVKD. CDR3 sequence: CAISESTRYINF. CDR3 coding DNA: TGTGCCATCAGTGAGTCGACTAGGTACATCAACTTC.

This clone appeared once. The chain uses TRBV28 and TRBJ1-1; D is ambiguous. V lost 2 bases and J 6 bases, leaving 4 bases between the germline ends. This CDR3 contains 11 residues. CDR1 and CDR2 from the germline V gene are MDHEN and SYDVKM. CDR3 sequence (DNA): TGTGCCAGCAGTTTAGTATCTGAAGCTTTCTTT. This encodes CASSLVSEAFF.

This clone was detected once. V and J are TRBV9 and TRBJ2-5; 7 nucleotides agree with TRBD1. The germline CDR1 and CDR2 sequences are SGDLS and YYNGEE. V dropped 4 bases and J dropped 2; count of bases not matched to a gene: 8. CDR3 length equals 15 residues. CDR3 sequence reads: CASSKGGLSQETQYF. The CDR3 region has the DNA TGTGCCAGCAGCAAAGGGGGCCTTTCTCAAGAGACCCAGTACTTC.

This clone occurred once. The CDR3 spells CASSRDRAGGYTF. The CDR3 coding sequence is TGTGCCAGCAGCCGGGACAGGGCGGGTGGCTACACCTTC. The V and J genes are TRBV5-8 and TRBJ1-2, with 9 bases that match TRBD1. Germline values: CDR1 SGHTS, CDR2 YDEGEE. Trimming cost V 4 bases and J 7 bases; bases outside gene matches: 5. The CDR3 has 13 amino acids.

The chain couples TRBV18 to TRBJ1-2; possible D gene TRBD1, 5 bases. The CDR3 is 16 amino acids. CDR1 KGHSH and CDR2 LQKENI come from the germline V gene. Trimming took off 5 bases at V and 3 bases at J, with 19 bases between the two ends. The CDR3 here is CASSSQGGQIDYGYTF. The CDR3 coding sequence is TGTGCCAGCTCATCCCAGGGAGGCCAAATTGACTATGGCTACACCTTC.

The V and J genes are TRBV19 and TRBJ1-5, with TRBD1 matching 8 bases. The ends lost 7 bases at V and 3 bases at J; junction bases unmatched: 2. Germline values: CDR1 LNHDA, CDR2 SQIVND (reference sequence). The CDR3 sequence is 13 residues long. CDR3 sequence reads: CASMDRANQPQHF. The CDR3 DNA sequence: TGTGCCAGTATGGACAGGGCCAATCAGCCCCAGCATTTT.

The rearrangement uses TRBV7-9 and TRBJ1-1, with D uncertain. Germline CDR1 SEHNR, CDR2 FQNEAQ (reference sequence). V lost 5 bases, J lost 2 bases, and 15 bases lay in between. The CDR3 is 15 amino acids. The CDR3 coding sequence is TGTGCCAGCAGCGCAGTCACATGGAGAAACACTGAAGCTTTCTTT. Protein product: CASSAVTWRNTEAFF.

The rearrangement links TRBV29-1 to TRBJ1-5, with D possibly being TRBD1 (5 bases). The CDR3 extends over 13 amino acids. Germline V gene lookup returns CDR1 SQVTM and CDR2 ANQGSEA. V dropped 6 bases and J dropped 0 bases, with 9 bases sitting between them. CDR3 coding DNA: TGCAGCGTCGTGGGGGGTAGCAATCAGCCCCAGCATTTT. Its protein product is CSVVGGSNQPQHF.

This clone occurred a few times. This chain links TRBV7-9 with TRBJ2-1; a weak D match, TRBD2 (7 bases). The V end lost 6 bases, the J end lost 8 bases, and 11 bases lay between the germline ends. Germline lookup yields CDR1 SEHNR and CDR2 FQNEAQ (reference sequence). The CDR3 contains 12 residues. CDR3 amino acids: CASREGGDEQFF. CDR3 sequence (DNA): TGTGCCAGCAGGGAAGGGGGGGATGAGCAGTTCTTC.